The following is a TCR beta chain sequence with its context. The data belong to a study of blood T cell repertoires in COVID-19. The CDR3 covers 16 residues. J was trimmed by 4 bases and V by 0 bases; bases with no gene match: 6. CDR1 SGDLS and CDR2 YYNGEE come from the germline V gene. In the original workflow: Quantification of nucleated cells was approximated via reference gene primer amplification. This table comes from immunoSEQ multiplex PCR, and its TCRdb copy is limited to in-frame clones, with some not included. That table is the source of V, J and clone size, and D and trimming were worked out from the DNA. The data hold about 370,000 clones, with 70% to 90% observed a single time. Those enrolled in Seattle joined during active infection and were followed longitudinally afterward.

The J gene is TRBJ1-5, the V gene TRBV9, with 8 positions matching TRBD1. The clonotype comes from a woman in her 30s with COVID-19, enrolled during active disease. Input material: peripheral blood. The CDR3 nucleotides read TGTGCCAGCAGCGTAGGAGCAGGGGGCTATAATCAGCCCCAGCATTTT. Protein: CASSVGAGGYNQPQHF.